The 19 T cell receptor beta chains below come from one sample, sequenced in a study of blood T cell repertoires in COVID-19. Sequenced by immunoSEQ multiplex PCR; TCRdb stores in-frame clones only, minus some. This table has approximately 300,000 clones, roughly 84% appearing once. What was sequenced was peripheral blood. Receptors originate from a person aged 65-85 years with COVID-19, enrolled during active disease.

This rearrangement joins TRBV19 to TRBJ2-5; tentative D call: TRBD1 (8 bases). Germline-derived CDR1 and CDR2 are LNHDA and SQIVND (reference sequence). The CDR3 loop spans 15 amino acids. V lost 3 bases and J lost 3, with 14 bases in between. CDR3 bases: TGTGCCAGTAGTATCTGGACAGGGAGGGAAGAGACCCAGTACTTC. Translating gives CASSIWTGREETQYF.

CDR3 sequence: CASSPRSASTDTQYF. The CDR3 nucleotides read TGTGCCAGCAGCCCGAGGTCCGCTAGCACAGATACGCAGTATTTT. This rearrangement joins TRBV7-2 to TRBJ2-3; D unresolved. The CDR3 runs to 15 residues. Per the germline V gene, CDR1 is SGHTA and CDR2 is FQGNSA. Trimming cost V 5 bases and J 0 bases, with 12 bases left between them.

V gene TRBV7-2 combines with J gene TRBJ2-1, with 7 nucleotides matching TRBD1. Per germline, CDR1 SGHTA and CDR2 FQGNSA. J gave up 8 bases and V 3 bases, and 4 bases lay outside the gene matches. The CDR3 spans 13 residues. For the CDR3, the DNA is TGTGCCAGCAGCTTGACAGGGTGGGATGAGCAGTTCTTC. Translation gives CASSLTGWDEQFF.

V gene TRBV4-1 combines with J gene TRBJ2-5; 10 bases line up with TRBD1. CDR1 MGHRA and CDR2 YSYEKL come from the germline V gene. V shed 1 base, J shed 5 bases, and the junction held 16 bases outside the gene matches. The CDR3 is made up of 19 amino acids. This chain's CDR3 is CASSQVGSEETGGSETQYF. In DNA, the CDR3 is TGCGCCAGCAGCCAAGTAGGGAGTGAGGAGACAGGGGGCTCGGAGACCCAGTACTTC.

The rearrangement joins TRBV7-6 to TRBJ2-3; 12 nucleotides agree with TRBD2. The CDR3 loop spans 20 amino acids. Germline V gene data show CDR1 as SGHVS and CDR2 as FNYEAQ. V gave up 2 bases and J gave up 1 base; unmatched junction bases: 13. Written as DNA, the CDR3 is TGTGCCAGCAGCTTAATGGCTAGCGGGGGGGCCGCCCGGGGCACAGATACGCAGTATTTT. It codes for CASSLMASGGAARGTDTQYF.

The J gene is TRBJ2-6, the V gene TRBV5-1, with D possibly matching TRBD1 (6 bases). Germline CDR1 SGHRS, CDR2 YFSETQ. The CDR3 has 18 residues. The V end was cut by 0 bases, the J end by 3 bases, with 16 bases between. CDR3 nucleotide sequence: TGCGCCAGCAGCTTGGGGGACACCCCGGGAAGTGGGGCCAACGTCCTGACTTTC. Translated, it gives CASSLGDTPGSGANVLTF.

This sequence joins TRBV5-4 and TRBJ2-5; D remains unclear. The V and J ends lost 2 bases and 1 base respectively, with 9 bases between them. The CDR3 extends over 14 amino acids. Germline CDR1 and CDR2: SGHNT and YYREEE (reference sequence). In nucleotides, the CDR3 is TGTGCCAGCAGCTTCACGGGTGGCCAAGAGACCCAGTACTTC. It codes for CASSFTGGQETQYF.

V is TRBV6-2 or TRBV6-3 and J is TRBJ2-2, with D hard to call. CDR3 length equals 14 residues. Germline assignment: CDR1 MNHEY and CDR2 SVGEGT. The V end lost 2 bases, the J end lost 6 bases, and 10 bases lay between the germline ends. The CDR3 region has the DNA TGTGCCAGCAGTTACCCAACCCTAGCCGGGGAGCTGTTTTTT. This codes for CASSYPTLAGELFF.

The V gene is TRBV6-5, the J gene TRBJ2-5; 9 bases map to TRBD2. V dropped 5 bases and J dropped 2; count of bases not matched to a gene: 6. The CDR3 runs 15 residues. From germline, CDR1 is MNHEY and CDR2 SVGAGI. CDR3 sequence reads: CASSNHLAGQETQYF. DNA of the CDR3: TGTGCCAGCAGTAACCACCTAGCGGGGCAAGAGACCCAGTACTTC.

The V call is TRBV6-5, the J call TRBJ1-5, with 8 bases identical to TRBD1. Trimming took 5 bases from V and 2 from J; bases not matched to a gene: 5. Germline V lookup: CDR1 MNHEY, CDR2 SVGAGI. The CDR3 sequence is 15 residues long. CDR3 sequence: CASSPTGVGNQPQHF. CDR3 DNA: TGTGCCAGCAGTCCGACAGGGGTAGGCAATCAGCCCCAGCATTTT.

The chain recombines TRBV25-1 with TRBJ2-7; 9 positions match TRBD1. With V trimmed by 3 bases and J by 4 bases, 7 bases remained unmatched. Germline values: CDR1 MGHDK, CDR2 SYGVNS. The CDR3 has 15 residues. The CDR3 sequence is CASSEPGQGGYEQYF. CDR3 sequence (DNA): TGTGCCAGCAGTGAGCCGGGACAGGGAGGATACGAGCAGTACTTC.

This rearrangement joins TRBV7-2 to TRBJ1-2; 7 nucleotides match TRBD1. This CDR3 region has 14 residues. CDR1 is SGHTA, CDR2 FQGNSA, per germline. V was clipped by 5 bases and J by 3 bases; unmatched bases: 6. CDR3 sequence: CASSAGQHYYGYTF. DNA of the CDR3: TGTGCCAGCAGCGCGGGACAGCACTACTATGGCTACACCTTC.

The rearrangement links TRBV5-5 to TRBJ1-1, with 9 bases identical to TRBD1. V dropped 2 bases and J dropped 3; count of bases not matched to a gene: 5. The germline CDR1 and CDR2 sequences are SGHKS and YYEKEE (reference sequence). This CDR3 contains 15 residues. The CDR3 here is CASSLQGAGDTEAFF. CDR3 nucleotides: TGTGCCAGCAGCTTACAGGGGGCCGGGGACACTGAAGCTTTCTTT.

This rearrangement joins TRBV4-1 to TRBJ1-1, with 11 positions matching TRBD1. V lost 2 bases, J lost 5 bases, and 4 bases stayed unmatched. This CDR3 comprises 15 residues. Germline V gene sequence: CDR1 MGHRA, CDR2 YSYEKL. The chain's CDR3 is CASSQWDRGGTEAFF. The DNA for the CDR3 is TGCGCCAGCAGCCAATGGGACAGGGGGGGGACTGAAGCTTTCTTT.

This rearrangement joins TRBV5-6 to TRBJ1-1; 10 bases fit TRBD1. CDR3 size: 17 residues. From germline, CDR1 is SGHDT and CDR2 YYEEEE. The trim removed 4 bases at V and 1 base at J, leaving 10 bases unmatched. The CDR3 protein is CASSTAPGTGANTEAFF. CDR3 in DNA: TGTGCCAGCAGCACCGCTCCCGGGACAGGGGCGAACACTGAAGCTTTCTTT.

The V call is TRBV28, the J call TRBJ2-5; TRBD1 aligns across 10 bases. The J segment lost 3 bases and the V segment lost 4 bases, leaving 5 bases of the junction unmatched. Germline-derived CDR1 and CDR2 are MDHEN and SYDVKM. CDR3 length equals 15 residues. CDR3 in amino acids: CASSSSGTGEETQYF. The CDR3 DNA reads as TGTGCCAGCAGTTCCTCCGGGACAGGGGAAGAGACCCAGTACTTC.

The chain couples TRBV19 to TRBJ1-4; 9 positions agree with TRBD1. Germline V gene data show CDR1 as LNHDA and CDR2 as SQIVND (reference sequence). The CDR3 spans 13 residues. J lost 7 bases, V lost 8 bases, and 5 bases had no gene match. The CDR3 reads CASWDRAVEKLFF. CDR3 sequence (DNA): TGTGCCAGTTGGGACAGGGCCGTTGAAAAACTGTTTTTT.

The genes are TRBV9 and TRBJ1-3; D is unclear. The CDR3 contains 12 residues. Germline CDR1 is SGDLS and CDR2 is YYNGEE. Trimming removed 4 bases at V and 1 base at J, with 3 bases between. The CDR3 here is CASSPSGNTIYF. The CDR3 coding sequence is TGTGCCAGCAGCCCGTCTGGAAACACCATATATTTT.

This chain joins TRBV5-4 and TRBJ2-3, with D possibly TRBD1 on 6 matching bases. Germline loops: CDR1 SGHNT, CDR2 YYREEE (reference sequence). This CDR3 has 16 amino acids. The V end was cut by 3 bases, the J end by 2 bases, with 16 bases between. The CDR3 DNA sequence: TGTGCCAGCAGCTCACCGGGACAATCTTCCACAGATACGCAGTATTTT. Its translation: CASSSPGQSSTDTQYF.